There are a few counts of the clone carrying this T cell receptor beta chain. No antigen is known for it. The data were obtained in a study of T cells in Graves' hyperthyroidism and ophthalmopathy. Study at large: Once the initial diagnosis was made, peripheral blood was obtained before any treatment.

RNA transcripts were the template for amplifying TCR beta CDR3 regions. The study used the HTBI primer set for a first-round RT-PCR of the TCR CDR3. TCRdb called the multiplex PCR reads again in MiXCR, with one record for every CDR3 protein. The sample holds about 600,000 distinct CDR3 sequences; approximately 15% are singletons and the top ten take roughly 6.9%. Study results and limitations: Among thyroid clonotypes expanded above 0.001, most also appeared in blood.

Ophthalmopathy patients all had a Clinical Activity Score of at least 3, a NOSPECS grade of at least 4 and disease under 3 months old. The sequence was collected from a woman aged 18-29 years with Graves' ophthalmopathy. The sample comprised blood.

The CDR3 DNA reads as TGTGCCAGCTCTCCGGACCCTGGGGCCAACGTCCTGACTTTC. Residues: CASSPDPGANVLTF. The chain links TRBV18 to TRBJ2-6; D gene ambiguous. Germline V gene data show CDR1 as KGHSH and CDR2 as LQKENI. This CDR3 spans 14 amino acids. V was clipped by 6 bases and J by 2 bases, with 8 bases between them.